Below are 10 T cell receptor beta chains sequenced from a single sample in a study of T cell changes during pregnancy in multiple sclerosis. The method was immunoSEQ multiplex PCR; TCRdb's version includes in-frame clones alone and lacks a portion of them. The table has some 89,000 clones, approximately 94% seen once. Source: peripheral blood, taken in the third trimester of pregnancy. Source of these receptors: a female donor with multiple sclerosis, enrolled in a pregnancy study.

The chain is built from TRBV18 and TRBJ2-7, with 7 nucleotides matching TRBD2. The CDR3 is 15 residues long. V dropped 1 base and J dropped 2; count of bases not matched to a gene: 5. Germline loops: CDR1 KGHSH, CDR2 LQKENI. The CDR3 sequence is CASSPLGEGAYEQYF. The CDR3 bases are TGTGCCAGCTCACCACTAGGGGAGGGTGCCTACGAGCAGTACTTC.

The chain has TRBV4-1 and TRBJ1-4; 7 bases map to TRBD1. The CDR3 covers 16 residues. J lost 4 bases, V lost 1 base, and 6 bases had no gene match. The germline gives CDR1 MGHRA, CDR2 YSYEKL. DNA of the CDR3: TGCGCCAGCAGCCAAGTTGGGGGACAGCTTAATGAAAAACTGTTTTTT. It specifies CASSQVGGQLNEKLFF.

The chain is built from TRBV5-1 and TRBJ1-1; TRBD1 matches 12 bases. CDR1 is SGHRS and CDR2 is YFSETQ in the germline V gene. The junction had 7 bases not matched to a gene; V was cut back by 0 bases and J by 10 bases. This CDR3 spans 15 amino acids. In DNA form, the CDR3 reads TGCGCCAGCAGCTTGGTTGGGACAGGGGGCCTCGGAGCTTTCTTT. Protein: CASSLVGTGGLGAFF.

The J gene is TRBJ2-7, the V gene TRBV15; D may be TRBD1 (7 bases). Germline values: CDR1 LNHNV, CDR2 YYDKDF (reference sequence). This CDR3 is built from 14 residues. V was pared by 4 bases and J by 5 bases, with 15 bases between. The CDR3 region is CATSIPSGGNEQYF. The CDR3 nucleotides are TGTGCCACCAGCATTCCTTCAGGGGGGAACGAGCAGTACTTC. The full variable domain, with the rest looked up from reference TRBV15 and TRBJ2-7, is DAMVIQNPRYQVTQFGKPVTLSCSQTLNHNVMYWYQQKSSQAPKLLFHYYDKDFNNEADTPDNFQSRRPNTSFCFLDIRSPGLGDTAMYLCATSIPSGGNEQYFGPGTRLTVT.

This clone is a singleton in its sample. The rearrangement uses TRBV6-1 and TRBJ1-1; perhaps TRBD1 as D (6 bases). The V end was cut by 8 bases, the J end by 4 bases, with 11 bases between. Germline assignment: CDR1 MNHNS and CDR2 SASEGT. CDR3 length: 12 residues. The CDR3 DNA reads as TGTGCCAGCCTCAGGGGCGGCACTGAAGCTTTCTTT. Its protein product is CASLRGGTEAFF.

The chain carries TRBV27 and TRBJ1-1; TRBD1 is a possible D gene (5 bases). V was cut by 2 bases and J by 4 bases, with 11 bases left in between. The CDR3 is 14 amino acids. Germline CDR1 is MNHEY and CDR2 is SMNVEV (reference sequence). The chain's CDR3 is CASSLVAGITEAFF. DNA of the CDR3: TGTGCCAGCAGTTTAGTCGCAGGGATCACTGAAGCTTTCTTT.

V and J are TRBV7-9 and TRBJ2-3; D unclear. Germline values: CDR1 SEHNR, CDR2 FQNEAQ (reference sequence). Trimming cost V 5 bases and J 1 base, with 10 bases left between them. The CDR3 is 14 residues long. CDR3 sequence (DNA): TGTGCCAGCAGCCCGCGGAAACGCACAGATACGCAGTATTTT. Protein product: CASSPRKRTDTQYF.

J is TRBJ2-7 and V is TRBV11-2; maybe TRBD1 (6 bases). Trimming left V 4 bases short and J 2 bases short, with 12 bases between. Germline V lookup: CDR1 SGHAT, CDR2 FQNNGV. The CDR3 has 14 amino acids. CDR3 nucleotide sequence: TGTGCCAGCAGCTCGACAGGAAAGACCTACGAGCAGTACTTC. This encodes CASSSTGKTYEQYF.

The chain employs TRBV7-8 and TRBJ1-1; 7 positions agree with TRBD1. V gave up 4 bases and J gave up 4 bases; unmatched junction bases: 12. The CDR3 totals 16 residues. CDR1 SGHVS and CDR2 FQNEAQ come from the germline V gene. CDR3 sequence: CASSSRVLGQLTEAFF. CDR3 bases: TGTGCCAGCAGCTCTAGGGTTTTGGGACAGCTCACTGAAGCTTTCTTT.

In its sample, this clone was seen once. The CDR3 nucleotides read TGTGCCAGCAGCTTAGCCAGGGGGCTTGAATACGAGCAGTACTTC. Translation: CASSLARGLEYEQYF. The chain combines TRBV7-9 with TRBJ2-7; 8 bases agree with TRBD1. The CDR3 covers 15 residues. V lost 0 bases, J lost 4 bases, and 5 bases stayed unmatched. Germline V gene sequence: CDR1 SEHNR, CDR2 FQNEAQ (reference sequence).